Shown below are 4 T cell receptor beta chains from a single sample sequenced in a study of shared clonotypes between healthy human individuals. Here immunoSEQ multiplex PCR was the method, and the copy in TCRdb shows in-frame clones only, minus some. The data show 330,000 or so clones, 74% seen once. Specimen: memory CD4+ T cells sorted from blood. The subset here: CD45RA-negative fraction. These receptors originate from a man aged 25-45 years in good health.

This rearrangement joins TRBV27 to TRBJ2-1; 10 bases are a match to TRBD2. The CDR3 extends over 18 amino acids. Germline lookup yields CDR1 MNHEY and CDR2 SMNVEV (reference sequence). J gave up 12 bases and V 2 bases, and 19 bases lay outside the gene matches. Written as DNA, the CDR3 is TGTGCCAGCAGTTTAGGTCTTTTTGGGCTAGCGGGAGATAGGCGGCAGTTCTTC. It translates to CASSLGLFGLAGDRRQFF.

The V call is TRBV1, the J call TRBJ1-1. TRBV1 is given as a pseudogene. The CDR3 extends over 17 amino acids. CDR3 protein: CTSSQSRGAESFVEAFF. The CDR3 DNA reads TGCACCAGCAGCCAATCCCGCGGGGCGGAATCATTTGTTGAAGCTTTCTTT.

The sample holds a few counts of this clone. The chain couples TRBV7-7 to TRBJ1-5; D gene ambiguous. The CDR3 runs 12 residues. Trimming took off 1 base at V and 7 bases at J, with 5 bases between the two ends. CDR1 is SSHAT and CDR2 is FNYEAQ in the germline V gene (reference sequence). The CDR3 DNA sequence: TGTGCCAGCAGCTTAGTTGGGCAGCCCCAGCATTTT. Protein: CASSLVGQPQHF.

The rearrangement uses TRBV7-2 and TRBJ2-7; 9 positions agree with TRBD1. This CDR3 contains 14 residues. Germline values: CDR1 SGHTA, CDR2 FQGNSA. V shed 5 bases, J shed 5 bases, and the junction held 7 bases outside the gene matches. The CDR3 DNA reads TGTGCCAGCAGCCCCGGGACAGGGTGGGACGAGCAGTACTTC. The encoded protein is CASSPGTGWDEQYF.